The following is a T cell receptor (beta chain) sequence with its context. The data derive from a study of cytomegalovirus exposure and HLA in healthy donors. Germline V lookup: CDR1 MNHEY, CDR2 SMNVEV (reference sequence). With 2 bases removed from V and 1 base from J, the gap between germline ends came to 14 bases. The CDR3 runs 16 residues. The table came from immunoSEQ multiplex PCR; TCRdb's copy has only in-frame clones and leaves some out. The table records some 100,000 clones, almost 90% of them present only once. The V call is TRBV27, the J call TRBJ2-5; tentative D call: TRBD2 (5 bases). The sequence was obtained from a woman younger than 30 in good health and CMV-seronegative. The specimen sequenced was PBMCs. The CDR3 nucleotides read TGTGCCAGCAGTTTAAATGTTGCGGGTTTCCAAGAGACCCAGTACTTC. Translation: CASSLNVAGFQETQYF.